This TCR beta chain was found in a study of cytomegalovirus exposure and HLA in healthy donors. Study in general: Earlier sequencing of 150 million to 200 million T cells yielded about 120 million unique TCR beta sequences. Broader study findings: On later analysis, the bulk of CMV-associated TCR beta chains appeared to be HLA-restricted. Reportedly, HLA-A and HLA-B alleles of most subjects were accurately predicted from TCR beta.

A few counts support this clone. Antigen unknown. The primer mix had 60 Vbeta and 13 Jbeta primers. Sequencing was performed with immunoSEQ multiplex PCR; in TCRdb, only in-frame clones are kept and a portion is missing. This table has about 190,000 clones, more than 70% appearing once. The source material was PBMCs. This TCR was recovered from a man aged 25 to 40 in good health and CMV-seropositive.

The CDR3 protein is CASTPGAGVPTDTQYF. CDR3 nucleotides: TGTGCCAGCACCCCGGGGGCGGGGGTGCCTACAGATACGCAGTATTTT. The chain recombines TRBV7-2 with TRBJ2-3, with a tentative D call TRBD2 (7 bases). Trimming removed 7 bases at V and 3 bases at J, with 20 bases between. The CDR3 covers 16 residues. Germline V gene lookup returns CDR1 SGHTA and CDR2 FQGNSA.